This T cell receptor (beta chain) appears in the sequencing data of a study of control samples from healthy donors and cancer patients. V gave up 6 bases and J gave up 7 bases; unmatched junction bases: 6. Germline CDR1 SGHAT, CDR2 FQNNGV. The CDR3 covers 14 residues. Assay: immunoSEQ multiplex PCR; the TCRdb copy retains only in-frame clones and omits some. The sample shows about 180,000 clones, around 90% of them seen only once. This clone was observed once. The sequenced sample was blood. V and J are TRBV11-2 and TRBJ1-4, with TRBD1 identical over 9 bases. The receptor was derived from a woman between 50 and 59 years old in good health. CDR3 protein: CASRRTGVSEKLFF. The CDR3 bases are TGTGCCAGCAGGCGGACAGGGGTGTCTGAAAAACTGTTTTTT.